This entry lists 27 T cell receptor beta chains sequenced from one sample in a study of blood T cell repertoires in COVID-19. Method: immunoSEQ multiplex PCR; TCRdb's copy keeps in-frame clones and lacks some. Here the sample spans around 250,000 clones, roughly 85% being singletons. Sequencing was carried out using peripheral blood. The receptors come from a man aged 50-59 years with active or convalescent COVID-19.

This clone was detected only once. The V and J genes are TRBV5-1 and TRBJ2-2, with D possibly being TRBD2 (6 bases). V lost 2 bases to trimming and J lost 5 bases, with 16 bases between them. Germline values: CDR1 SGHRS, CDR2 YFSETQ. CDR3 size: 16 residues. CDR3 protein: CASSLAGTFSTGELFF. The CDR3 nucleotides read TGCGCCAGCAGCTTAGCCGGGACTTTCTCGACCGGGGAGCTGTTTTTT.

V gene TRBV28 combines with J gene TRBJ1-1; D gene uncertain. Germline assignment: CDR1 MDHEN and CDR2 SYDVKM. This CDR3 has 11 residues. V lost 7 bases and J 2 bases, leaving 5 bases between the germline ends. The CDR3 reads CASKLNTEAFF. In DNA form, the CDR3 reads TGTGCCAGCAAGCTTAACACTGAAGCTTTCTTT.

This chain connects TRBV7-9 to TRBJ2-5, with D possibly being TRBD2 (6 bases). In germline, CDR1 is SEHNR, CDR2 FQNEAQ (reference sequence). V lost 3 bases and J lost 1, with 9 bases in between. The CDR3 length is 14 residues. The CDR3 loop is CASSFLGGQETQYF. CDR3 coding DNA: TGTGCCAGCAGCTTTCTCGGGGGCCAAGAGACCCAGTACTTC.

The chain joins TRBV6-5 to TRBJ1-5; 7 bases are shared with TRBD1. J gave up 7 bases and V 0 bases, and 3 bases lay outside the gene matches. The CDR3 totals 14 residues. Germline CDR1 is MNHEY and CDR2 is SVGAGI. The CDR3 DNA reads as TGTGCCAGCAGTTACTCTAGACAGGGACAGCCCCAGCATTTT. Its protein is CASSYSRQGQPQHF.

This chain joins TRBV6-5 and TRBJ2-5; 8 bases fit TRBD2. Germline V gene data show CDR1 as MNHEY and CDR2 as SVGAGI. Trimming took 8 bases from V and 4 from J; bases not matched to a gene: 12. The CDR3 is 15 amino acids. The CDR3 protein is CASAKDPGGSETQYF. The CDR3, as DNA: TGTGCCAGCGCAAAGGATCCGGGGGGGTCAGAGACCCAGTACTTC.

CDR3 DNA: TGTGCCAGTAGGTCGGACAGGGTTTCCGCTGAAGCTTTCTTT. It encodes CASRSDRVSAEAFF. The chain has TRBV19 and TRBJ1-1; 8 bases agree with TRBD1. The CDR3 contains 14 residues. CDR1 and CDR2 from the germline V gene are LNHDA and SQIVND (reference sequence). J was trimmed by 6 bases and V by 6 bases; bases with no gene match: 9.

This clone was counted many times. The chain links TRBV4-3 to TRBJ2-3; 7 bases fit TRBD2. Per the germline V gene, CDR1 is LGHNA and CDR2 is YSLEER. The length of the CDR3 is 15 residues. The trim removed 6 bases at V and 1 base at J, leaving 7 bases unmatched. The CDR3 loop is CASSGRAFGTDTQYF. The DNA for the CDR3 is TGCGCCAGCAGTGGGAGGGCCTTTGGCACAGATACGCAGTATTTT.

DNA of the CDR3: TGTGCCAGCAGCACCCAGGGGGCACCCTACAATGAGCAGTTCTTC. It yields the protein CASSTQGAPYNEQFF. The V and J genes are TRBV5-4 and TRBJ2-1; TRBD1 aligns across 8 bases. The V gene end was trimmed by 4 bases and the J gene end by 2 bases; junction bases not matched to a gene: 5. The CDR3 totals 15 residues. Germline lookup yields CDR1 SGHNT and CDR2 YYREEE (reference sequence).

This chain connects TRBV5-6 to TRBJ2-1; D is possibly TRBD1 (5 bases). Germline loops: CDR1 SGHDT, CDR2 YYEEEE. This CDR3 spans 14 amino acids. V gave up 0 bases and J gave up 7 bases, with 11 bases separating them. The CDR3 region has the DNA TGTGCCAGCAGCTTGGTAGGGGCATTAAATGAGCAGTTCTTC. The encoded protein is CASSLVGALNEQFF.

Concerning this clone itself: A much bigger clone sits one base away, suggesting this may be a read error. This rearrangement joins TRBV13 to TRBJ1-4; 8 bases fit TRBD1. This CDR3 contains 17 residues. From germline, CDR1 is PRHDT and CDR2 FYEKMQ (reference sequence). The J segment lost 3 bases and the V segment lost 6 bases, leaving 12 bases of the junction unmatched. Written as DNA, the CDR3 is TGTGCCAGCAGACGTAACAGGGGGTACCGAGCTAATGAAAAACTGTTTTTT. Translated, it gives CASRRNRGYRANEKLFF.

This chain connects TRBV28 to TRBJ2-7; D is ambiguous. The CDR3 has 13 amino acids. CDR1 MDHEN and CDR2 SYDVKM come from the germline V gene. V lost 6 bases and J lost 0, with 9 bases in between. The CDR3 DNA reads TGTGCCAGCAGCCACGCGAACTCCTACGAGCAGTACTTC. Its protein product is CASSHANSYEQYF.

This clone was picked up a small number of times. The chain employs TRBV12-3 or TRBV12-4 and TRBJ1-4, with no clear D. The CDR3 runs to 11 residues. Trimming stripped 3 bases from V and 14 bases from J, with 10 bases between. CDR3 in DNA: TGTGCCAGCAGTTTTGGAGGCCGTCTGTTTTTT. This codes for CASSFGGRLFF.

This chain uses TRBV27 with TRBJ2-7; possible D gene TRBD1, 5 bases. CDR1 MNHEY and CDR2 SMNVEV come from the germline V gene (reference sequence). The V end lost 1 base, the J end lost 3 bases, and 10 bases lay between the germline ends. This CDR3 is built from 14 residues. In DNA form, the CDR3 reads TGTGCCAGCAGTTTATTCCCAGGGATCTACGAGCAGTACTTC. It encodes CASSLFPGIYEQYF.

The chain has TRBV5-1 and TRBJ1-1; 8 bases are a match to TRBD1. CDR1 is SGHRS and CDR2 is YFSETQ in the germline V gene. CDR3 length equals 16 residues. The V gene end was trimmed by 4 bases and the J gene end by 6 bases; junction bases not matched to a gene: 14. CDR3: CASSNPQGANFPEAFF. CDR3 DNA sequence: TGCGCCAGCAGCAATCCCCAGGGGGCGAATTTCCCTGAAGCTTTCTTT.

In this sample, this clone turned up once. This chain connects TRBV15 to TRBJ2-7; a possible D gene is TRBD2 (5 bases). The ends were cut back, 2 bases at V and 4 bases at J, with 18 bases in the middle. Germline values: CDR1 LNHNV, CDR2 YYDKDF (reference sequence). The CDR3 length is 16 residues. The CDR3 DNA is TGTGCCACCAGCAGAAATCTCGCCGGGGTTTCTTACGAGCAGTACTTC. It encodes CATSRNLAGVSYEQYF.

This chain links TRBV25-1 with TRBJ2-3; 7 nucleotides agree with TRBD2. The CDR3 sequence is 18 residues long. Trimming cost V 10 bases and J 0 bases; bases outside gene matches: 19. CDR1 MGHDK and CDR2 SYGVNS come from the germline V gene. The CDR3 nucleotides read TGTGCCACCGCAGTGATCGGGCGGGAGAGTAAGAGCACAGATACGCAGTATTTT. It yields the protein CATAVIGRESKSTDTQYF. Full variable domain (remainder filled in from reference TRBV25-1 and TRBJ2-3): EADIYQTPRYLVIGTGKKITLECSQTMGHDKMYWYQQDPGMELHLIHYSYGVNSTEKGDLSSESTVSRIRTEHFPLTLESARPSHTSQYLCATAVIGRESKSTDTQYFGPGTRLTVL.

This chain connects TRBV29-1 to TRBJ2-1; 7 nucleotides agree with TRBD1. CDR1 and CDR2 (germline): SQVTM, ANQGSEA. The trim removed 3 bases at V and 7 bases at J, leaving 3 bases unmatched. The CDR3 is 12 amino acids. CDR3 DNA sequence: TGCAGCGTTGAGATACAGGGGAATGAGCAGTTCTTC. Protein: CSVEIQGNEQFF.

The chain has TRBV2 and TRBJ1-3, with D possibly TRBD1 on 5 matching bases. In germline, CDR1 is SNHLY, CDR2 FYNNEI. The V and J ends lost 0 bases and 4 bases respectively, with 13 bases between them. The CDR3 has 16 amino acids. This CDR3 is CASSEAGGVSGNTIYF. The CDR3 nucleotides are TGTGCCAGCAGTGAAGCGGGGGGGGTTTCCGGAAACACCATATATTTT.

The V call is TRBV5-1, the J call TRBJ2-7; 8 bases agree with TRBD1. Germline V gives CDR1 SGHRS, CDR2 YFSETQ. CDR3 length equals 16 residues. With V trimmed by 0 bases and J by 1 base, 6 bases remained unmatched. This CDR3 reads CASSLAAGGVSYEQYF. In DNA, the CDR3 is TGCGCCAGCAGCTTGGCCGCAGGGGGCGTTTCCTACGAGCAGTACTTC.

The chain is built from TRBV3-1 (or the pseudogene TRBV3-2) and TRBJ1-1; TRBD1 agrees at 7 bases. The CDR3 extends over 13 amino acids. Germline V lookup: CDR1 LGHDT, CDR2 YNNKEL (reference sequence). V was clipped by 8 bases and J by 4 bases; unmatched bases: 7. CDR3 amino acids: CASGNRGSTEAFF. CDR3 DNA: TGTGCCAGCGGAAACAGGGGTAGCACTGAAGCTTTCTTT.

This sequence joins TRBV13 and TRBJ1-3; D gene ambiguous. The V end lost 5 bases, the J end lost 0 bases, and 14 bases lay between the germline ends. This CDR3 contains 16 residues. From germline, CDR1 is PRHDT and CDR2 FYEKMQ (reference sequence). CDR3 nucleotides: TGTGCCAGCAGCCTTTATATGGGCAGCTCTGGAAACACCATATATTTT. It yields the protein CASSLYMGSSGNTIYF.

This clone showed up just a few times. The gene calls are TRBV29-1 and TRBJ2-7; possibly TRBD2 for D (6 bases). Trimming took off 4 bases at V and 1 base at J, with 11 bases between the two ends. The CDR3 covers 13 residues. Per the germline V gene, CDR1 is SQVTM and CDR2 is ANQGSEA. The CDR3 region is CSVALARSYEQYF. CDR3 DNA: TGCAGCGTTGCTCTAGCGAGGTCCTACGAGCAGTACTTC.

The genes are TRBV6-4 and TRBJ2-7; 12 bases map to TRBD2. With V trimmed by 3 bases and J by 1 base, 7 bases remained unmatched. Germline V lookup: CDR1 MRHNA, CDR2 SNTAGT. The CDR3 loop spans 17 amino acids. CDR3 amino acids: CASSEPTSGRRSYEQYF. The CDR3 DNA reads TGTGCCAGCAGTGAGCCGACTAGCGGGAGAAGGTCCTACGAGCAGTACTTC.

This clone was detected once. The chain recombines TRBV5-4 with TRBJ1-4, with unresolved D. The CDR3 consists of 15 residues. The V gene lost 1 base and the J gene lost 5 bases, with 12 bases spanning the gap. Germline V gene data show CDR1 as SGHNT and CDR2 as YYREEE (reference sequence). CDR3 region: CASSLNSLKNEKLFF. The CDR3 bases are TGTGCCAGCAGCTTGAACAGCTTGAAGAATGAAAAACTGTTTTTT.

This chain uses TRBV29-1 with TRBJ1-2; D gene ambiguous. The germline gives CDR1 SQVTM, CDR2 ANQGSEA. This CDR3 region has 10 residues. V lost 4 bases and J lost 8, with 8 bases in between. The CDR3 sequence: CSVVEVGYTF. The CDR3 region has the DNA TGCAGCGTTGTTGAGGTCGGCTACACCTTC.

V is TRBV29-1 and J is TRBJ2-5; TRBD2 matches at 9 bases. The CDR3 runs to 14 residues. CDR1 is SQVTM, CDR2 ANQGSEA, per germline. With 4 bases clipped from V and 1 base from J, the junction kept 4 bases outside the gene matches. The chain's CDR3 is CSVVGGRAQETQYF. CDR3 in DNA: TGCAGCGTTGTGGGCGGGAGGGCCCAAGAGACCCAGTACTTC.

CDR3 sequence reads: CASSYSTSDNEQFF. CDR3 in DNA: TGTGCCAGCAGTTACTCGACATCAGACAATGAGCAGTTCTTC. The chain couples TRBV6-2 or TRBV6-3 to TRBJ2-1, with D uncertain. The CDR3 covers 14 residues. CDR1 is MNHEY and CDR2 is SVGEGT in the germline V gene. Between the trimmed V and J ends, which lost 0 bases and 5 bases, there was a span of 8 bases.